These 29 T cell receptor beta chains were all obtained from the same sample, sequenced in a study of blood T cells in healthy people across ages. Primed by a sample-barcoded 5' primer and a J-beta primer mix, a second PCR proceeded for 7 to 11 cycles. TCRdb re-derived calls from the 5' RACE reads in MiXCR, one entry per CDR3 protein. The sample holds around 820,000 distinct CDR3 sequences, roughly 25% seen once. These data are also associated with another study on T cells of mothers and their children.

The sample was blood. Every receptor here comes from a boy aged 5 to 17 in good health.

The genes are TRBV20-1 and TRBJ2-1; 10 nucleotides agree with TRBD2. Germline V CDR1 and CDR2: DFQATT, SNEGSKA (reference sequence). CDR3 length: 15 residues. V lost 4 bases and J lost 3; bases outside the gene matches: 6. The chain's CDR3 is CSAKQGLAVYNEQFF. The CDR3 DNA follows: TGCAGTGCTAAGCAAGGACTAGCGGTCTACAATGAGCAGTTCTTC.

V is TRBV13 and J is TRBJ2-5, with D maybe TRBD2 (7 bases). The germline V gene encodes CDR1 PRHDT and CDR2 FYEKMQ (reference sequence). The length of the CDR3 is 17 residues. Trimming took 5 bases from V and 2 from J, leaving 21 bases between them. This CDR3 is CASSPEAAGAQQETQYF. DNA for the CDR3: TGTGCCAGCAGCCCGGAGGCGGCGGGGGCCCAGCAAGAGACCCAGTACTTC.

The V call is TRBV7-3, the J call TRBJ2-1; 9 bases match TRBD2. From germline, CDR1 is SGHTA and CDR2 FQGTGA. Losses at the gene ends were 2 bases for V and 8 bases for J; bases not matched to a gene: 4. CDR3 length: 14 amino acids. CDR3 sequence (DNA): TGTGCCAGCAGCTTAGCGGGAGGGTGGGATGAGCAGTTCTTC. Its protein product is CASSLAGGWDEQFF. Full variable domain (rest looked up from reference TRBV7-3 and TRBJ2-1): GAGVSQTPSNKVTEKGKYVELRCDPISGHTALYWYRQSLGQGPEFLIYFQGTGAADDSGLPNDRFFAVRPEGSVSTLKIQRTERGDSAVYLCASSLAGGWDEQFFGPGTRLTVL.

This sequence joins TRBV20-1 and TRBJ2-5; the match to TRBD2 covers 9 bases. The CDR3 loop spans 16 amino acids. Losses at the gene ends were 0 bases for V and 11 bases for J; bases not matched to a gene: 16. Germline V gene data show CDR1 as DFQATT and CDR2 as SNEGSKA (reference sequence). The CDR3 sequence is CSARDRGLASAYEQYF. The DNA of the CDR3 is TGCAGTGCTAGAGACCGCGGACTAGCGTCCGCCTACGAACAGTACTTC.

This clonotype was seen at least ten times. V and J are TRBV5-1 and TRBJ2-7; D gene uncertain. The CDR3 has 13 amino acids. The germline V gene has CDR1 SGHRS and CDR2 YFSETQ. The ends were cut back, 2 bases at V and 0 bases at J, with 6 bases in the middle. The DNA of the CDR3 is TGCGCCAGCAGCTTTGGTATCTCCTACGAGCAGTACTTC. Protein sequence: CASSFGISYEQYF.

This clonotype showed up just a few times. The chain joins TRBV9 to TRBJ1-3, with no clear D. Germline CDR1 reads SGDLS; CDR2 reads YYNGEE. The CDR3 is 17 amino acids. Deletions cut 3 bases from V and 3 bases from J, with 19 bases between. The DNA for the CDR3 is TGTGCCAGCAGCGCGAGGGTTCGGGAAACTAGTGGAAACACCATATATTTT. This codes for CASSARVRETSGNTIYF.

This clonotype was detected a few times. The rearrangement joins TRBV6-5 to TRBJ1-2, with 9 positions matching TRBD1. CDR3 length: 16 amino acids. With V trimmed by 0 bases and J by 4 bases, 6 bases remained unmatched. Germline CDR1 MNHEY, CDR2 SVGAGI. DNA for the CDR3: TGTGCCAGCAGTTACTCCGGGACAGGGTATGGCTATGGCTACACCTTC. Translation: CASSYSGTGYGYGYTF.

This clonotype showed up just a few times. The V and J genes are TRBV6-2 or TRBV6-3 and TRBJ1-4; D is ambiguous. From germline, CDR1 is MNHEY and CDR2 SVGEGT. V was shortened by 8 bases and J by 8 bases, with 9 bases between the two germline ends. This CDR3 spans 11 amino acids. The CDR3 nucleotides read TGTGCCAGCGGATCGTGGGAAAAACTGTTTTTT. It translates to CASGSWEKLFF.

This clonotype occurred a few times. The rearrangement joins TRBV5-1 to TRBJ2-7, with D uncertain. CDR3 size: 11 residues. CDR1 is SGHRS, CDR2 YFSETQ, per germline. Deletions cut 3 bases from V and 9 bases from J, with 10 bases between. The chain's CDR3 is CASSSGNGQYF. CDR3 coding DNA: TGCGCCAGCAGCTCCGGTAACGGGCAGTACTTC.

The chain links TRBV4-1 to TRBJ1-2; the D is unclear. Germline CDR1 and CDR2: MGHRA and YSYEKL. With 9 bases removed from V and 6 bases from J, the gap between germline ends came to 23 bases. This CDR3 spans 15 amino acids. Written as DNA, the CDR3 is TGCGCCAGTTCCGAGGTCGGACTCCCCCTCCATGGCTACACCTTC. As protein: CASSEVGLPLHGYTF.

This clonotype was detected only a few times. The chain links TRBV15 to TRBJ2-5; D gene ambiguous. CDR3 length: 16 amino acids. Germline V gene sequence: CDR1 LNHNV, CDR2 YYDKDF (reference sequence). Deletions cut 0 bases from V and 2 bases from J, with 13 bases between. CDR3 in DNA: TGTGCCACCAGCAGAGAACGGCAGGAGTATCAAGAGACCCAGTACTTC. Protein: CATSRERQEYQETQYF. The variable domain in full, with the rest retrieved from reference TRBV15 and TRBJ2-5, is DAMVIQNPRYQVTQFGKPVTLSCSQTLNHNVMYWYQQKSSQAPKLLFHYYDKDFNNEADTPDNFQSRRPNTSFCFLDIRSPGLGDTAMYLCATSRERQEYQETQYFGPGTRLLVL.

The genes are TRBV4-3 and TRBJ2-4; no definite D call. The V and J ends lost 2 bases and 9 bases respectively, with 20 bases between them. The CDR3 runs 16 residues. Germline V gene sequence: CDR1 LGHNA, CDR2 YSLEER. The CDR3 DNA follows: TGCGCCAGCAGCCAAAGCGTCACCTCAACAGCCGTCATTCAGTACTTC. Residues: CASSQSVTSTAVIQYF.

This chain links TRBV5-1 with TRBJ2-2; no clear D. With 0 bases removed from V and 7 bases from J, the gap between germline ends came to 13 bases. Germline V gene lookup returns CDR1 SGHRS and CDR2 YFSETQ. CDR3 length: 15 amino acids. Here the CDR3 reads CASSLVSPEHGELFF. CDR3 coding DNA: TGCGCCAGCAGCTTGGTCTCCCCGGAACACGGGGAGCTGTTTTTT.

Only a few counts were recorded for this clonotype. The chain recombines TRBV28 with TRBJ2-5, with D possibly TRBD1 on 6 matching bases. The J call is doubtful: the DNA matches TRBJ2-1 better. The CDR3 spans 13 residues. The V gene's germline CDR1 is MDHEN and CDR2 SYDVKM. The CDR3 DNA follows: TGTGCCAGCAGTGCCTCAGGGGTGGGGGAGCAGTTCTTC. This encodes CASSASGVGEQFF.

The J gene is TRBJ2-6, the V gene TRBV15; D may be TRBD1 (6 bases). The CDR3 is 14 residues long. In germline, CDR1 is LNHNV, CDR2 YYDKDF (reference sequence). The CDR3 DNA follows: TGTGCTACTGGGGGCCTCTCTGGGGCCAACGTCCTGACTTTC. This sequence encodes CATGGLSGANVLTF.

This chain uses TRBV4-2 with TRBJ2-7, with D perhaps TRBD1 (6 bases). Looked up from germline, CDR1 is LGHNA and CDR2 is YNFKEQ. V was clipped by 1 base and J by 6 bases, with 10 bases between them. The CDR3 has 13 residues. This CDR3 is CASSQVQGIEQYF. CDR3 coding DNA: TGTGCCAGCAGCCAAGTACAGGGAATCGAGCAGTACTTC.

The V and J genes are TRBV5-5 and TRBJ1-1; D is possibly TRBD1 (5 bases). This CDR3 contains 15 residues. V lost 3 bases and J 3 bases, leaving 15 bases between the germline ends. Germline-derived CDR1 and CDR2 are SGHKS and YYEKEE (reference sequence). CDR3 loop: CASSSPRVTHTEAFF. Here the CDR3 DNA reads TGTGCCAGCAGCTCACCCAGGGTTACGCACACTGAAGCTTTCTTT.

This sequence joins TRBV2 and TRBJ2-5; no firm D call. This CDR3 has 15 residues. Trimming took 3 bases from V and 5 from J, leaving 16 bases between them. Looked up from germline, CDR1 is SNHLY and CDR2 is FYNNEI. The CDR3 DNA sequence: TGTGCCAGCAGTGAGGTAGGGTCCCCACAGGAGACCCAGTACTTC. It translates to CASSEVGSPQETQYF. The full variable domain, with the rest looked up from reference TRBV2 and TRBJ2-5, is EPEVTQTPSHQVTQMGQEVILRCVPISNHLYFYWYRQILGQKVEFLVSFYNNEISEKSEIFDDQFSVERPDGSNFTLKIRSTKLEDSAMYFCASSEVGSPQETQYFGPGTRLLVL.

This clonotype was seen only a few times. DNA for the CDR3: TGTGCCAGCAGCCCCTTATTTGATCAGCCCCAGCATTTT. Translated: CASSPLFDQPQHF. The V gene is TRBV7-9, the J gene TRBJ1-5; no clear D. V lost 5 bases to trimming and J lost 5 bases, with 10 bases between them. Germline assignment: CDR1 SEHNR and CDR2 FQNEAQ (reference sequence). The CDR3 has 13 residues.

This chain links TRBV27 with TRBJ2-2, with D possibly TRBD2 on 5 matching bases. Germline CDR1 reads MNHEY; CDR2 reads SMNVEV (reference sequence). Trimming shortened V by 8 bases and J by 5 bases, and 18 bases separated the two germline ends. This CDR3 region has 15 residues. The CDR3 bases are TGTGCCAGCGGGTTCGAGGGAGTCGCAACCGGGGAGCTGTTTTTT. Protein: CASGFEGVATGELFF.

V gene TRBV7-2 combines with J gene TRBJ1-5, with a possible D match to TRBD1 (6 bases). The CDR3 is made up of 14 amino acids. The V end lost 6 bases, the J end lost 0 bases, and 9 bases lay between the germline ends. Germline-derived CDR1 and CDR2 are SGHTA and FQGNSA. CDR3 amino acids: CASRWTDSNQPQHF. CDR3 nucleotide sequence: TGTGCCAGCAGATGGACAGATAGCAATCAGCCCCAGCATTTT.

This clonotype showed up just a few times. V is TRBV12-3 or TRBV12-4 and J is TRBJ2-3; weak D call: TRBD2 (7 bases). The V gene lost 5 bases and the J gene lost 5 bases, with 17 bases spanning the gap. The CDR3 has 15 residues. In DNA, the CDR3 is TGTGCCAGCAGTCCTGGGGGGGGCGGGGAAGATACGCAGTATTTT. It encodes CASSPGGGGEDTQYF.

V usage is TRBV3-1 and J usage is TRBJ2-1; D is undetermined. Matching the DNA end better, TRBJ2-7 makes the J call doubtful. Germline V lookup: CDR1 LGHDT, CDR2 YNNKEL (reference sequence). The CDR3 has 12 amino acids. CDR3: CASKVPSYEQYF. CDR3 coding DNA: TGTGCCAGCAAGGTACCCTCCTACGAGCAGTACTTC.

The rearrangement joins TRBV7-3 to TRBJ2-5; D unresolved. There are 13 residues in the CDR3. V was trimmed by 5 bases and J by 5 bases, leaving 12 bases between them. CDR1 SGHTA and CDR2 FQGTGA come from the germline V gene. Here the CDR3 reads CASSTNDRETQYF. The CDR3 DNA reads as TGTGCCAGCAGCACGAACGATAGGGAGACCCAGTACTTC.

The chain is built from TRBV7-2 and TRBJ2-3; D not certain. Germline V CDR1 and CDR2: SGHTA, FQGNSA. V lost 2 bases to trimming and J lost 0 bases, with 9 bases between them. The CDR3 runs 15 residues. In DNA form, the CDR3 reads TGTGCCAGCAGCTTATCTGGGGTTAGCACAGATACGCAGTATTTT. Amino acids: CASSLSGVSTDTQYF.

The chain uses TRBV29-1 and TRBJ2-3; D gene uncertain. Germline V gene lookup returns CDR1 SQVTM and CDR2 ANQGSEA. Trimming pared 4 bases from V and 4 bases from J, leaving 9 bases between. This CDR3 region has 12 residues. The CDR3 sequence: CSVVRLADTQYF. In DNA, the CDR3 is TGCAGCGTTGTTAGGTTAGCAGATACGCAGTATTTT.

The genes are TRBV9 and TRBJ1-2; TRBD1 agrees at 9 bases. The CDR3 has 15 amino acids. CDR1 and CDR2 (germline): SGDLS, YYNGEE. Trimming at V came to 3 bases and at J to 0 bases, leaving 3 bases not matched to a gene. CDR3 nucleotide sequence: TGTGCCAGCAGCGCCCGGACAGGGGCTAACTATGGCTACACCTTC. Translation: CASSARTGANYGYTF.

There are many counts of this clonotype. The CDR3 coding sequence is TGTGCCAGCAGCTTAGGTAGGACTGAAGCTTTCTTT. Amino acids: CASSLGRTEAFF. The genes are TRBV7-9 and TRBJ1-1; D is ambiguous. The CDR3 loop spans 12 amino acids. The V and J ends lost 1 base and 5 bases respectively, with 5 bases between them. Germline assignment: CDR1 SEHNR and CDR2 FQNEAQ (reference sequence).

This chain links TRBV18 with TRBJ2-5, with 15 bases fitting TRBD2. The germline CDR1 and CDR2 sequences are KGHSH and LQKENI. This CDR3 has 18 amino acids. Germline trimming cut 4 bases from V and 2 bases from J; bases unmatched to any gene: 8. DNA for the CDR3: TGTGCCAGCTCACAGGGACTAGCGGGGGGCAAAGAACAAGAGACCCAGTACTTC. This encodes CASSQGLAGGKEQETQYF.